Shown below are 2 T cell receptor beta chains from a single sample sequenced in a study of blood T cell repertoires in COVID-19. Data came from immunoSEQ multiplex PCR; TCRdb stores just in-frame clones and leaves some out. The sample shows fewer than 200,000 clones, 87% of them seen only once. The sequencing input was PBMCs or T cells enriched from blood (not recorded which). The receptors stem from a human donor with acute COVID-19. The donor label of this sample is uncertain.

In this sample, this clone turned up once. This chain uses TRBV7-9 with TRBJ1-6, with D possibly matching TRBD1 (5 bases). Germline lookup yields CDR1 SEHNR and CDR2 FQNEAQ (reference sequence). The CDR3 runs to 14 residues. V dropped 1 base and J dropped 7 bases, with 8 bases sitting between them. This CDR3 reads CASSLETGNSPLHF. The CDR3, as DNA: TGTGCCAGCAGCTTAGAAACAGGAAATTCACCCCTCCACTTT.

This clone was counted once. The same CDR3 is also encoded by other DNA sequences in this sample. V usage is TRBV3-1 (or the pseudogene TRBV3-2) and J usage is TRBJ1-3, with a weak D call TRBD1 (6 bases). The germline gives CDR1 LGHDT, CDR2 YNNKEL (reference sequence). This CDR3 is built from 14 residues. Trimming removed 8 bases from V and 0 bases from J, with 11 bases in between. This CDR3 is CASSLRGSGNTIYF. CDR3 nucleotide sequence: TGTGCCAGCTCCCTCAGGGGCTCTGGAAACACCATATATTTT.